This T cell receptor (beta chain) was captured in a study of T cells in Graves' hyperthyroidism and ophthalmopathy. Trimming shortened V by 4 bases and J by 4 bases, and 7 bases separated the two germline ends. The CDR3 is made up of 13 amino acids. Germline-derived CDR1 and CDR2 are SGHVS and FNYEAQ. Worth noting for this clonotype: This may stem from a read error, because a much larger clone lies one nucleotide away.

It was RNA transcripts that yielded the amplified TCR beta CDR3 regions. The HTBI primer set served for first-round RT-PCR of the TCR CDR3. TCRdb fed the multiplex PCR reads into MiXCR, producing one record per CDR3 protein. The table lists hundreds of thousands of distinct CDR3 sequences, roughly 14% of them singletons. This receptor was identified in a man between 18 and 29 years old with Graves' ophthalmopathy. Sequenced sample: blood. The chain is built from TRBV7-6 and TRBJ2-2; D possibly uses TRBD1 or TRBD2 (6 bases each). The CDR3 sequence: CASSWGATGELFF. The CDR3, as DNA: TGTGCCAGCAGCTGGGGGGCCACCGGGGAGCTGTTTTTT.